Listed below are T cell receptor beta chains from one sample, sequenced in a study of vaccination effects on CD4 cells after COVID-19. No antigens are known for them. Repertoires were generated with immunoSEQ multiplex PCR, while TCRdb's copy carries only in-frame clones and drops some. The repertoire consists of tens of thousands of clones, with around 73% occurring once and the leading ten covering around 1.2%. The input for sequencing was CD4+ T cells from PBMCs cultured with HCoV-229E spike peptides, taken after COVID-19 vaccination. These receptors all stem from a human donor who received a COVID-19 vaccine. Each CDR3 is given with its conserved first and last residue. D genes are given only for firm matches. Size tells how often a clone was seen (once, few, many) or the class of an expanded clone, and some rows leave it out.

TRBJ1-1	.	.	TRBV18	CASSQTGNTEAFF	TGTGCCAGCTCTCAAACGGGGAACACTGAAGCTTTCTTT
TRBJ2-5	.	.	TRBV5-1	CASSLEPEPGETQYF	TGCGCCAGCAGCTTGGAGCCGGAGCCGGGAGAGACCCAGTACTTC
TRBJ2-3	.	TRBD2	TRBV5-1	CASSLGGSDTQYF	TGCGCCAGCAGCCTCGGGGGGTCAGATACGCAGTATTTT
TRBJ2-5	.	TRBD1	TRBV5-1	CASSSALGGTAQGTQYF	TGCGCCAGCAGCTCCGCCCTCGGTGGGACAGCTCAAGGGACCCAGTACTTC
TRBJ1-5	.	TRBD1	TRBV10-3	CATEDKQGGQPQHF	TGTGCCACCGAAGATAAACAGGGGGGTCAGCCCCAGCATTTT
TRBJ1-2	.	.	TRBV12-3/TRBV12-4	CASTLGTRSYTF	TGTGCCAGCACCCTCGGGACAAGAAGCTACACCTTC
TRBJ1-1	.	.	TRBV29-1	CSVGNSNTEAFF	TGCAGCGTTGGAAACAGTAACACTGAAGCTTTCTTT
TRBJ2-5	.	.	TRBV12-3/TRBV12-4	CASSLAGRETQYF	TGTGCCAGCAGTTTGGCGGGGAGAGAGACCCAGTACTTC
TRBJ2-1	few	.	TRBV16	CASSDPRYNEQFF	TGTGCCAGCAGCGACCCCAGGTACAATGAGCAGTTCTTC
TRBJ1-5	.	.	TRBV19	CASRETGSGQPQHF	TGTGCCAGTAGAGAGACAGGTAGCGGTCAGCCCCAGCATTTT
TRBJ1-1	once	.	TRBV30	CAWSVQLNTEAFF	TGTGCCTGGAGTGTACAGCTGAACACTGAAGCTTTCTTT
TRBJ2-3	once	.	TRBV10-3	CAISDADKDTQYF	TGTGCCATCAGTGATGCAGATAAAGATACGCAGTATTTT
TRBJ2-2	few	TRBD1	TRBV7-3	CASSLRHSGTEDGELFF	TGTGCCAGCAGCCTCCGACATTCCGGGACAGAGGACGGGGAGCTGTTTTTT
TRBJ2-5	.	.	TRBV3-1/TRBV3-2	CASSQDARTKTQYF	TGTGCCAGCAGCCAAGATGCTAGAACCAAGACCCAGTACTTC
TRBJ1-2	.	TRBD1	TRBV18	CASSPGQVYGYTF	TGTGCCAGCTCACCCGGACAGGTCTATGGCTACACCTTC
TRBJ1-3	few	TRBD1	TRBV9	CASSPHRGGSGNTIYF	TGTGCCAGCAGCCCCCACAGGGGCGGCTCTGGAAACACCATATATTTT
TRBJ1-5	.	.	TRBV28	CASRGSGDLNQPQHF	TGTGCCAGCAGGGGGTCGGGGGATCTCAATCAGCCCCAGCATTTT
TRBJ2-3	.	TRBD2	TRBV5-8	CASPGGRTDTQYF	TGTGCCAGCCCGGGGGGAAGGACAGATACGCAGTATTTT
TRBJ2-3	once	.	TRBV21-1	CASSRTGSTSTDTQYF	TGTGCCAGCAGTCGGACAGGGAGCACTAGCACAGATACGCAGTATTTT
TRBJ2-1	.	TRBD2	TRBV19	CASALAGGAVNEQFF	TGTGCCAGTGCCCTCGCCGGGGGGGCTGTGAATGAGCAGTTCTTC
TRBJ2-3	.	.	TRBV7-7	CASSLTNQGSPDTQYF	TGTGCCAGCAGCTTAACAAATCAGGGCAGTCCAGATACGCAGTATTTT
TRBJ2-3	.	.	TRBV11-2	CASSLEGGSGTQYF	TGTGCCAGCAGCTTAGAAGGGGGGAGTGGTACGCAGTATTTT
TRBJ1-4	.	TRBD1	TRBV5-1	CASSEGQSHEKLFF	TGCGCCAGCAGCGAGGGACAGTCTCACGAAAAACTGTTTTTT
TRBJ2-2	.	TRBD1	TRBV5-1	CASSLGQGATGELFF	TGCGCCAGCAGCTTGGGACAGGGGGCGACCGGGGAGCTGTTTTTT
TRBJ1-3	.	.	TRBV10-1	CATEDLNTIYF	TGCGCCACCGAGGATCTTAACACCATATATTTT
TRBJ2-2	.	.	TRBV18	CASSPEDLGVWNTGELFF	TGTGCCAGCTCACCTGAGGACCTAGGAGTATGGAACACCGGGGAGCTGTTTTTT
TRBJ2-3	.	TRBD2	TRBV28	CASTIRGGRDTQYF	TGTGCCAGCACCATACGGGGGGGACGAGATACGCAGTATTTT